These 27 T cell receptor beta chains originate from one sample sequenced in a study of T cell responses to AZD1222 COVID-19 vaccine. The table came from immunoSEQ multiplex PCR; TCRdb's copy has only in-frame clones and leaves some out. This table holds roughly 120,000 clones, more than 80% found once. Specimen: peripheral blood, collected on day 0 of AZD1222 vaccination. These receptors were obtained from an adult in good health.

The CDR3 DNA reads as TGTGCCTGGAGTGCAGGATCTCATTCCTACGAGCAGTACTTC. This encodes CAWSAGSHSYEQYF. The chain uses TRBV30 and TRBJ2-7; D ambiguous. Germline loops: CDR1 GTSNPN, CDR2 SVGIG (reference sequence). The CDR3 spans 14 residues. Trimming stripped 1 base from V and 1 base from J, with 11 bases between.

The chain couples TRBV9 to TRBJ1-4; D remains unclear. The CDR3 contains 14 residues. Trimming took off 0 bases at V and 7 bases at J, with 10 bases between the two ends. From germline, CDR1 is SGDLS and CDR2 YYNGEE. CDR3 in amino acids: CASSVGTSFEKLFF. Written as DNA, the CDR3 is TGTGCCAGCAGCGTAGGTACCAGCTTTGAAAAACTGTTTTTT.

J is TRBJ1-4 and V is TRBV9; D is unclear. V gave up 1 base and J gave up 8 bases, with 15 bases separating them. In germline, CDR1 is SGDLS, CDR2 YYNGEE. This CDR3 region has 15 residues. The CDR3 sequence: CASSVIGSGREKLFF. Written as DNA, the CDR3 is TGTGCCAGCAGCGTAATAGGGTCAGGAAGGGAAAAACTGTTTTTT.

This chain connects TRBV2 to TRBJ1-6; 8 nucleotides match TRBD1. The CDR3 runs 13 residues. In germline, CDR1 is SNHLY, CDR2 FYNNEI. The junction had 7 bases not matched to a gene; V was cut back by 10 bases and J by 8 bases. CDR3 bases: TGTGCCAAACGACAGGGGAGGGATTCACCCCTCCACTTT. It codes for CAKRQGRDSPLHF. The variable domain in full, with the rest retrieved from reference TRBV2 and TRBJ1-6, is EPEVTQTPSHQVTQMGQEVILRCVPISNHLYFYWYRQILGQKVEFLVSFYNNEISEKSEIFDDQFSVERPDGSNFTLKIRSTKLEDSAMYFCAKRQGRDSPLHFGNGTRLTVT.

This sequence joins TRBV7-9 and TRBJ1-4, with 9 nucleotides matching TRBD1. The CDR3 consists of 14 residues. V gave up 5 bases and J gave up 3 bases; unmatched junction bases: 1. Germline-derived CDR1 and CDR2 are SEHNR and FQNEAQ (reference sequence). The CDR3 protein is CASSRTGANEKLFF. The CDR3 coding sequence is TGTGCCAGCAGCCGGACAGGGGCTAATGAAAAACTGTTTTTT.

V is TRBV5-1 and J is TRBJ2-5; D unclear. CDR1 and CDR2 (germline): SGHRS, YFSETQ. V was pared by 4 bases and J by 2 bases, with 12 bases between. The CDR3 consists of 14 residues. This CDR3 reads CASSVQNPQETQYF. CDR3 nucleotides: TGCGCCAGCAGCGTGCAGAACCCACAAGAGACCCAGTACTTC.

V and J are TRBV18 and TRBJ1-2; D unclear. CDR3 length: 17 residues. V gave up 1 base and J gave up 6 bases, with 21 bases separating them. The germline V gene encodes CDR1 KGHSH and CDR2 LQKENI. The CDR3, as DNA: TGTGCCAGCTCACCACGGAATGGGCCTCTCGACCCCCATGGCTACACCTTC. This translates into CASSPRNGPLDPHGYTF.

This clone was recorded once. The chain joins TRBV5-8 to TRBJ1-6; maybe TRBD1 (5 bases). Germline V gene sequence: CDR1 SGHTS, CDR2 YDEGEE. This CDR3 has 12 residues. V was clipped by 3 bases and J by 12 bases, with 10 bases between them. CDR3 DNA sequence: TGTGCCAGCAGCTCTTTCGACAGACCCCTCCACTTT. Translating gives CASSSFDRPLHF. Drawing the rest from reference TRBV5-8 and TRBJ1-6, the complete variable domain is EAGVTQSPTHLIKTRGQQATLRCSPISGHTSVYWYQQALGLGLQFLLWYDEGEERNRGNFPPRFSGRQFPNYSSELNVNALELEDSALYLCASSSFDRPLHFGNGTRLTVT.

This clone was observed once. V usage is TRBV30 and J usage is TRBJ1-2, with TRBD1 matching 7 bases. The ends lost 4 bases at V and 1 base at J; junction bases unmatched: 9. Germline V lookup: CDR1 GTSNPN, CDR2 SVGIG (reference sequence). The CDR3 has 15 amino acids. For the CDR3, the DNA is TGTGCCTGGACGCGAGACAGGGCCCATAACTATGGCTACACCTTC. Its protein product is CAWTRDRAHNYGYTF.

The chain links TRBV19 to TRBJ2-1; 14 bases are shared with TRBD2. J gave up 8 bases and V 6 bases, and 6 bases lay outside the gene matches. Per the germline V gene, CDR1 is LNHDA and CDR2 is SQIVND (reference sequence). The CDR3 is 15 residues long. The CDR3 reads CASRGGTSGSYEQFF. The CDR3 DNA reads as TGTGCCAGTAGGGGCGGGACTAGCGGGAGTTATGAGCAGTTCTTC.

The V and J genes are TRBV19 and TRBJ2-1; 10 bases are a match to TRBD1. The ends lost 5 bases at V and 2 bases at J; junction bases unmatched: 3. CDR3 size: 15 residues. Looked up from germline, CDR1 is LNHDA and CDR2 is SQIVND (reference sequence). The DNA of the CDR3 is TGTGCCAGTAGTTCCGGACAGGGGGCCTACAATGAGCAGTTCTTC. Its protein product is CASSSGQGAYNEQFF. Filled out from reference TRBV19 and TRBJ2-1, the complete variable domain reads DGGITQSPKYLFRKEGQNVTLSCEQNLNHDAMYWYRQDPGQGLRLIYYSQIVNDFQKGDIAEGYSVSREKKESFPLTVTSAQKNPTAFYLCASSSGQGAYNEQFFGPGTRLTVL.

This chain connects TRBV5-5 to TRBJ2-7; D possibly corresponds to TRBD1 (6 bases). Germline lookup yields CDR1 SGHKS and CDR2 YYEKEE (reference sequence). Trimming shortened V by 4 bases and J by 3 bases, and 8 bases separated the two germline ends. The CDR3 consists of 12 residues. CDR3 loop: CASSIQGYEQYF. In DNA, the CDR3 is TGTGCCAGCAGCATACAGGGCTACGAGCAGTACTTC.

J is TRBJ2-7 and V is TRBV27, with 9 positions matching TRBD1. CDR1 and CDR2 (germline): MNHEY, SMNVEV (reference sequence). This CDR3 contains 14 residues. Trimming cost V 3 bases and J 6 bases; bases outside gene matches: 6. CDR3 bases: TGTGCCAGCAGTTTGGGACAGGGAGGTCGCGAGCAGTACTTC. This translates into CASSLGQGGREQYF.

The chain joins TRBV24-1 to TRBJ1-5; D remains ambiguous. Per germline, CDR1 KGHDR and CDR2 SFDVKD. Trimming stripped 3 bases from V and 0 bases from J, with 8 bases between. The CDR3 consists of 15 residues. The CDR3 spells CATSDAVASNQPQHF. The CDR3 bases are TGTGCCACCAGTGATGCAGTCGCTAGCAATCAGCCCCAGCATTTT.

The chain couples TRBV29-1 to TRBJ1-1, with D perhaps TRBD1 (5 bases). The CDR3 runs to 15 residues. Trimming shortened V by 6 bases and J by 0 bases, and 17 bases separated the two germline ends. Per germline, CDR1 SQVTM and CDR2 ANQGSEA. The CDR3 DNA reads as TGCAGCGTACTACTCGGGGCAGTGGTGAACACTGAAGCTTTCTTT. This gives the protein CSVLLGAVVNTEAFF.

To note about this clone: The sample has other DNA sequences that encode this CDR3 too. The genes are TRBV19 and TRBJ2-2, with no clear D. The CDR3 runs to 14 residues. Trimming cost V 3 bases and J 1 base, with 6 bases left between them. CDR1 and CDR2 from the germline V gene are LNHDA and SQIVND (reference sequence). This CDR3 reads CASSISGNTGELFF. In nucleotides, the CDR3 is TGTGCCAGTAGTATTTCAGGGAACACCGGGGAGCTGTTTTTT. Filled out from reference TRBV19 and TRBJ2-2, the complete variable domain reads DGGITQSPKYLFRKEGQNVTLSCEQNLNHDAMYWYRQDPGQGLRLIYYSQIVNDFQKGDIAEGYSVSREKKESFPLTVTSAQKNPTAFYLCASSISGNTGELFFGEGSRLTVL.

The V gene is TRBV19, the J gene TRBJ2-3, with D unresolved. V was clipped by 5 bases and J by 6 bases, with 24 bases between them. The CDR3 contains 17 residues. Germline loops: CDR1 LNHDA, CDR2 SQIVND (reference sequence). The CDR3 nucleotides read TGTGCCAGTAGTGTAAAACGGACCCACACTGGACGGGATACGCAGTATTTT. Its translation: CASSVKRTHTGRDTQYF.

The CDR3: CASSGQSNYGYTF. The DNA of the CDR3 is TGTGCCAGTAGCGGACAGTCTAACTATGGCTACACCTTC. The gene calls are TRBV19 and TRBJ1-2; possible D gene TRBD1, 6 bases. The V end lost 6 bases, the J end lost 0 bases, and 8 bases lay between the germline ends. Per germline, CDR1 LNHDA and CDR2 SQIVND (reference sequence). CDR3 length: 13 residues.

The rearrangement links TRBV12-3 or TRBV12-4 to TRBJ1-1; D ambiguous. The CDR3 covers 13 residues. V was trimmed by 3 bases and J by 8 bases, leaving 13 bases between them. The CDR3 protein is CASSFAGPNEAFF. The CDR3 region has the DNA TGTGCCAGCAGTTTCGCAGGACCGAACGAAGCTTTCTTT.

The chain recombines TRBV29-1 with TRBJ2-7; unclear D gene. CDR1 and CDR2 (germline): SQVTM, ANQGSEA. This CDR3 has 11 amino acids. The V gene lost 4 bases and the J gene lost 6 bases, with 10 bases spanning the gap. The CDR3 sequence: CSVGSGTEQYF. CDR3 nucleotide sequence: TGCAGCGTTGGGTCCGGTACCGAGCAGTACTTC.

CDR3 in DNA: TGTGCCAGCAGCCCCCGGGAAGCTTTCTTT. Its translation is CASSPREAFF. V usage is TRBV9 and J usage is TRBJ1-1; unclear D gene. The length of the CDR3 is 10 residues. V was pared by 4 bases and J by 8 bases, with 6 bases between. CDR1 is SGDLS, CDR2 YYNGEE, per germline.

In its sample, this clone was seen once. The V gene is TRBV5-1, the J gene TRBJ2-5; 8 bases fit TRBD1. This CDR3 comprises 14 residues. With 4 bases clipped from V and 2 bases from J, the junction kept 4 bases outside the gene matches. The germline V gene has CDR1 SGHRS and CDR2 YFSETQ. This CDR3 is CASSPGQAQETQYF. CDR3 DNA: TGCGCCAGCAGCCCGGGACAGGCGCAAGAGACCCAGTACTTC.

The chain combines TRBV12-5 with TRBJ2-3; D remains ambiguous. The length of the CDR3 is 15 residues. Per germline, CDR1 LGHNT and CDR2 FRNRAP. V was pared by 6 bases and J by 1 base, with 14 bases between. In DNA, the CDR3 is TGTGCTAGTGGCCAAAGAAGGGTGCGCACAGATACGCAGTATTTT. Encoded protein: CASGQRRVRTDTQYF.

The J gene is TRBJ1-5, the V gene TRBV19; 7 nucleotides match TRBD1. The CDR3 contains 14 residues. The V gene end was trimmed by 3 bases and the J gene end by 7 bases; junction bases not matched to a gene: 6. CDR1 and CDR2 (germline): LNHDA, SQIVND (reference sequence). The DNA of the CDR3 is TGTGCCAGTAGTATGGGACAGCTCGAACAGCCCCAGCATTTT. Translation gives CASSMGQLEQPQHF.

The chain is built from TRBV3-1 (or the pseudogene TRBV3-2) and TRBJ1-2; D is unclear. Germline values: CDR1 LGHDT, CDR2 YNNKEL (reference sequence). Deletions cut 1 base from V and 7 bases from J, with 13 bases between. CDR3 size: 14 residues. The CDR3 sequence is CASSQARTVRGYTF. As DNA, the CDR3 is TGTGCCAGCAGCCAAGCCCGGACGGTCCGTGGCTACACCTTC.

The V gene is TRBV2, the J gene TRBJ2-7; D possibly matches TRBD1 or TRBD2 (5 bases each). CDR1 SNHLY and CDR2 FYNNEI come from the germline V gene. CDR3 length: 13 amino acids. Trimming pared 6 bases from V and 6 bases from J, leaving 15 bases between. DNA for the CDR3: TGTGCCAGCAGCCCGGGACGGATCGGCGAGCAGTACTTC. Translating it yields CASSPGRIGEQYF. Drawing the rest from reference TRBV2 and TRBJ2-7, the complete variable domain is EPEVTQTPSHQVTQMGQEVILRCVPISNHLYFYWYRQILGQKVEFLVSFYNNEISEKSEIFDDQFSVERPDGSNFTLKIRSTKLEDSAMYFCASSPGRIGEQYFGPGTRLTVT.

The chain has TRBV30 and TRBJ2-7; the D gene could be TRBD1 or TRBD2 (5 bases each). The CDR3 totals 15 residues. Germline V gene data show CDR1 as GTSNPN and CDR2 as SVGIG (reference sequence). Trimming took 2 bases from V and 0 from J, leaving 14 bases between them. The CDR3 region has the DNA TGTGCCTGGAGTCCTTCCGCAGGGAGCTCCTACGAGCAGTACTTC. Residues: CAWSPSAGSSYEQYF.